These 6 T cell receptor beta chains originate from one sample sequenced in a study of PD-L1 blockade in urothelial cancer. Here immunoSEQ multiplex PCR was the method, and the copy in TCRdb shows in-frame clones only, minus some. The sample shows more than 35,000 clones, around 80% of them seen only once. This sample comprised PBMCs, obtained around atezolizumab (anti-PD-L1) treatment. These receptors originate from a man aged 65-85 years with urothelial cancer.

This clone showed up just a few times. The rearrangement uses TRBV28 and TRBJ1-1; D is unresolved. The CDR3 totals 12 residues. The germline CDR1 and CDR2 sequences are MDHEN and SYDVKM. The V end lost 7 bases, the J end lost 10 bases, and 16 bases lay between the germline ends. The CDR3 coding sequence is TGTGCCAGCATCTCCCCGGGTAGCGGAGCTTTCTTT. Protein: CASISPGSGAFF.

V gene TRBV5-4 combines with J gene TRBJ1-2; D gene unclear. CDR1 is SGHNT, CDR2 YYREEE, per germline (reference sequence). The CDR3 has 13 amino acids. The germline V and J ends were trimmed by 3 bases and 4 bases, with 10 bases remaining between them. This chain's CDR3 is CASSSDRGYGYTF. The CDR3 DNA reads TGTGCCAGCAGCTCTGACCGAGGCTATGGCTACACCTTC.

The V and J genes are TRBV19 and TRBJ1-2, with TRBD1 matching over 10 bases. CDR3 length: 17 amino acids. From germline, CDR1 is LNHDA and CDR2 SQIVND (reference sequence). The ends lost 3 bases at V and 8 bases at J; junction bases unmatched: 15. CDR3 sequence (DNA): TGTGCCAGTAGTATTTATGGTTCGGGACAGGGGATTCGGGGCTACACCTTC. Translating gives CASSIYGSGQGIRGYTF.

The chain employs TRBV28 and TRBJ2-7; D remains unclear. The V and J ends lost 4 bases and 0 bases respectively, with 13 bases between them. From germline, CDR1 is MDHEN and CDR2 SYDVKM. This CDR3 is built from 15 residues. Here the CDR3 reads CASSSARLSSYEQYF. CDR3 bases: TGTGCCAGCAGTTCGGCCAGGCTTAGCTCCTACGAGCAGTACTTC.

V usage is TRBV6-4 and J usage is TRBJ2-1; possible D gene TRBD2, 7 bases. The CDR3 is 13 residues long. The V end lost 6 bases, the J end lost 12 bases, and 18 bases lay between the germline ends. From germline, CDR1 is MRHNA and CDR2 SNTAGT. CDR3 DNA sequence: TGTGCCAGCAGCCCCTCTCGGGGGGCGCGGCAGTTCTTC. Its translation: CASSPSRGARQFF.

V and J are TRBV6-6 and TRBJ1-1; unclear D gene. CDR3 length equals 13 residues. The germline CDR1 and CDR2 sequences are MNHNY and SVGAGI (reference sequence). V lost 4 bases, J lost 6 bases, and 12 bases lay in between. CDR3 DNA sequence: TGTGCCAGCAGTTCCCAACCGGGGTCTGAAGCTTTCTTT. This codes for CASSSQPGSEAFF.